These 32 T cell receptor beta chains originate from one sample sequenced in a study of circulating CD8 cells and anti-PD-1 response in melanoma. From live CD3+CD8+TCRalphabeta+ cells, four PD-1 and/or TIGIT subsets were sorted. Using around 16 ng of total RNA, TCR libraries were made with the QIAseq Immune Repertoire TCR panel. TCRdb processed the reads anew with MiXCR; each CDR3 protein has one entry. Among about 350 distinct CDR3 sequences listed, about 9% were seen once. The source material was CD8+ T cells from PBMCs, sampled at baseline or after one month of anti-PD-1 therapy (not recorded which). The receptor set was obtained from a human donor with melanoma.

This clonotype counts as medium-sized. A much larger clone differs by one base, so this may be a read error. CDR3 residues: CASSEIQGANGQFF. CDR3 nucleotide sequence: TGTGCCAGCAGTGAAATACAGGGGGCGAATGGGCAGTTCTTC. The chain combines TRBV6-4 with TRBJ2-1; 9 bases fit TRBD1. The CDR3 is 14 amino acids. CDR1 and CDR2 (germline): MRHNA, SNTAGT.

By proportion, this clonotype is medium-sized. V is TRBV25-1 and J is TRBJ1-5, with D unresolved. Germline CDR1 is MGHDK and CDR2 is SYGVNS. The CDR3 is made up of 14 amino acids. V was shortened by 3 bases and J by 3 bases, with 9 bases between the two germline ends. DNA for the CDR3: TGTGCCAGCAGTGAGGGAGAATACAATCAGCCCCAGCATTTT. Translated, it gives CASSEGEYNQPQHF.

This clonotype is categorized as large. The chain's CDR3 is CASSQAGGPADTQYF. In DNA form, the CDR3 reads TGTGCCAGCAGCCAAGCGGGGGGGCCAGCAGATACGCAGTATTTT. The chain carries TRBV4-2 and TRBJ2-3, with 8 bases that match TRBD2. After removal of 1 base from V and 4 bases from J, the junction contained 4 bases not matched to a gene. This CDR3 has 15 residues. Germline V gene data show CDR1 as LGHNA and CDR2 as YNFKEQ.

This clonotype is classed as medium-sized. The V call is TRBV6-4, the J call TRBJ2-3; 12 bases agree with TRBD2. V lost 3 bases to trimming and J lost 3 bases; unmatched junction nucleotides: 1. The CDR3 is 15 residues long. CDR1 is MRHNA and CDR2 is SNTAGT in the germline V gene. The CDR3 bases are TGTGCCAGCAGTGAAGGGACTAGCGGGACAGATACGCAGTATTTT. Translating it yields CASSEGTSGTDTQYF.

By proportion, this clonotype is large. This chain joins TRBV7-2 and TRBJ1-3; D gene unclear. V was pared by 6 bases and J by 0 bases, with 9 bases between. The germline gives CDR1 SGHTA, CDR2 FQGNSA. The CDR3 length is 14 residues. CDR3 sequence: CASSSRDSGNTIYF. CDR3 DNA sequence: TGTGCCAGCAGTTCCCGGGACTCTGGAAACACCATATATTTT.

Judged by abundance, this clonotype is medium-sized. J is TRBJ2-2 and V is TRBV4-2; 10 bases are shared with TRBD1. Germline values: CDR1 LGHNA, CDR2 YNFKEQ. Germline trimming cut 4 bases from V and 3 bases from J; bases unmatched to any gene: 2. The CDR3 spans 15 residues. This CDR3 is CASSPGTGDTGELFF. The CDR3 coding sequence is TGTGCCAGCAGCCCCGGGACAGGGGACACCGGGGAGCTGTTTTTT.

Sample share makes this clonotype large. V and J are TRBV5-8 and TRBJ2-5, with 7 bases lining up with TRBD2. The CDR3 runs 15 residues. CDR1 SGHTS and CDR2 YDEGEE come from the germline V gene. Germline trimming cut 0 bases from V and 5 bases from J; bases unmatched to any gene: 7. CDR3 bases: TGTGCCAGCAGCTTGGGCAGGGAGGGAGCGGAGACCCAGTACTTC. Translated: CASSLGREGAETQYF.

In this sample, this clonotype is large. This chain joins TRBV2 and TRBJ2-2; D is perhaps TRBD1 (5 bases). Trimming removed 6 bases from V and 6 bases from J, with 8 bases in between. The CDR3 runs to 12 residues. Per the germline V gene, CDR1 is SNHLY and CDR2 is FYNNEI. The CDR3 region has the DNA TGTGCCAGCAGCCAGGGTTCCGGGGAGCTGTTTTTT. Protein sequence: CASSQGSGELFF.

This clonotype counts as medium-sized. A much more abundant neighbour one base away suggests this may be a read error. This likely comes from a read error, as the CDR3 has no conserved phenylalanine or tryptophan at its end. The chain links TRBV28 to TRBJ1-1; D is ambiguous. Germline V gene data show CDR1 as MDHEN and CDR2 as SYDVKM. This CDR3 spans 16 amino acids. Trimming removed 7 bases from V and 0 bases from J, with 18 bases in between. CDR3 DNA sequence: TGTGCCAGCACCACGAGCACCAGATCAATGAACACTGAAGCTTTCCTT. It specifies CASTTSTRSMNTEAFL.

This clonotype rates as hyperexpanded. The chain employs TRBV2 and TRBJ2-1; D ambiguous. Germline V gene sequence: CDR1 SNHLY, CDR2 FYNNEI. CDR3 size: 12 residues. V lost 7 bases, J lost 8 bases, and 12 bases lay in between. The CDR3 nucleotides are TGTGCCAGCACCCCCCGAGACGATGAGCAGTTCTTC. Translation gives CASTPRDDEQFF. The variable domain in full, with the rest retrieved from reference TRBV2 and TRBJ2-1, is EPEVTQTPSHQVTQMGQEVILRCVPISNHLYFYWYRQILGQKVEFLVSFYNNEISEKSEIFDDQFSVERPDGSNFTLKIRSTKLEDSAMYFCASTPRDDEQFFGPGTRLTVL.

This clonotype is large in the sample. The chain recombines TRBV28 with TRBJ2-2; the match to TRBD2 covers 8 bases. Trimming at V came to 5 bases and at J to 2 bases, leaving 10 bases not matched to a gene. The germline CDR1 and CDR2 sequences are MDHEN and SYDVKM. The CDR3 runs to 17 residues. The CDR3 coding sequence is TGTGCCAGCAGTCGACGGTCCCGGGAGGGAAACACCGGGGAGCTGTTTTTT. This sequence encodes CASSRRSREGNTGELFF.

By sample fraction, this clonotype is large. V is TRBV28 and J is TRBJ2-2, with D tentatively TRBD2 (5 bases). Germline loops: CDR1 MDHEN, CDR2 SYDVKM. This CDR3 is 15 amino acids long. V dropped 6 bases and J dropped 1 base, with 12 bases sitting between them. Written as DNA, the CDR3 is TGTGCCAGCAGAGATCTCCGGGAGAACACCGGGGAGCTGTTTTTT. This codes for CASRDLRENTGELFF.

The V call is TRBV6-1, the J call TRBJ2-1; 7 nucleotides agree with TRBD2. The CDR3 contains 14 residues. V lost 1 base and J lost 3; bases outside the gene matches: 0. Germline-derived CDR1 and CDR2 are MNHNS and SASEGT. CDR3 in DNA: TGTGCCAGCAGTGAAGGGACTAGCTACAATGAGCAGTTCTTC. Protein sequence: CASSEGTSYNEQFF.

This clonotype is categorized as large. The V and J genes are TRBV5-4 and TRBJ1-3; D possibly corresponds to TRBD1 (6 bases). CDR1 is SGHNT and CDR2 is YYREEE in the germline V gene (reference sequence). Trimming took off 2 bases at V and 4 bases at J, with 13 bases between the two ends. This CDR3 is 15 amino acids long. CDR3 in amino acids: CASSFTGSYGNTIYF. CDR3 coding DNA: TGTGCCAGCAGCTTTACAGGGAGTTACGGAAACACCATATATTTT.

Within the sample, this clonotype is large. The CDR3 DNA follows: TGTGCCAGTAGTATAGGAGTAGGGGCAGCCTACAATGAGCAGTTCTTC. Residues: CASSIGVGAAYNEQFF. This chain links TRBV19 with TRBJ2-1, with D perhaps TRBD1 (5 bases). This CDR3 spans 16 amino acids. Germline CDR1 and CDR2: LNHDA and SQIVND (reference sequence). Trimming took 1 base from V and 2 from J, leaving 12 bases between them.

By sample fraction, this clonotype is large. The CDR3 is CASSQDGAGVNSPLHF. CDR3 nucleotides: TGCGCCAGCAGCCAAGATGGCGCAGGGGTTAATTCACCCCTCCACTTT. The chain has TRBV4-1 and TRBJ1-6; weak D call: TRBD1 (6 bases). The CDR3 runs 16 residues. V lost 0 bases to trimming and J lost 6 bases, with 12 bases between them. CDR1 and CDR2 from the germline V gene are MGHRA and YSYEKL.

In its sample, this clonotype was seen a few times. CDR3 in amino acids: CSAIRGAYEQYF. The CDR3 nucleotides read TGCAGCGCGATCCGGGGGGCTTACGAGCAGTACTTC. The rearrangement joins TRBV29-1 to TRBJ2-7; tentative D call: TRBD2 (7 bases). CDR3 length: 12 amino acids. Per the germline V gene, CDR1 is SQVTM and CDR2 is ANQGSEA. Trimming shortened V by 7 bases and J by 4 bases, and 14 bases separated the two germline ends.

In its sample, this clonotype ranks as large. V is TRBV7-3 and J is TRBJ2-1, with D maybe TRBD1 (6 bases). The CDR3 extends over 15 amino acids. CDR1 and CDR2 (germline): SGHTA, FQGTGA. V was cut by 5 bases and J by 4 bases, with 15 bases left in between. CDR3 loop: CASSASGGPYNEQFF. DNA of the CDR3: TGTGCCAGCAGCGCGAGTGGGGGCCCATACAATGAGCAGTTCTTC.

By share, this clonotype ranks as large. The CDR3: CASTPGGSYEQYF. Here the CDR3 DNA reads TGTGCCAGTACCCCGGGGGGGAGCTACGAGCAGTACTTC. The V call is TRBV19, the J call TRBJ2-7; 8 nucleotides match TRBD2. The ends lost 7 bases at V and 3 bases at J; junction bases unmatched: 5. The CDR3 covers 13 residues. Germline lookup yields CDR1 LNHDA and CDR2 SQIVND (reference sequence).

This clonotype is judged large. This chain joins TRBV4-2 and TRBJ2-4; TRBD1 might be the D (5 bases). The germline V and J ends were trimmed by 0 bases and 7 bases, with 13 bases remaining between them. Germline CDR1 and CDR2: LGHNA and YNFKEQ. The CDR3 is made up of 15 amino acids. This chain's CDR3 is CASSQEGQGWNIQYF. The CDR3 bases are TGTGCCAGCAGCCAAGAGGGGCAGGGCTGGAACATTCAGTACTTC.

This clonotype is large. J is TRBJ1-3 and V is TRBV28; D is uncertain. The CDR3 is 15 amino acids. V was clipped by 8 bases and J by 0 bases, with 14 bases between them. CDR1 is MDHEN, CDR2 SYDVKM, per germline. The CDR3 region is CASWADTSSGNTIYF. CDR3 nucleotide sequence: TGTGCCAGCTGGGCAGACACTTCCTCTGGAAACACCATATATTTT.

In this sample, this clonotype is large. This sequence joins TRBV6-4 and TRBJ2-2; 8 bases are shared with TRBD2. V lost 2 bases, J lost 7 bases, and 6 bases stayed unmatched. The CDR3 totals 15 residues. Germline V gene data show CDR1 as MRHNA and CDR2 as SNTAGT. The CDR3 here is CASSDAGGAGGELFF. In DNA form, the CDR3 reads TGTGCCAGCAGTGACGCCGGGGGGGCCGGCGGGGAGCTGTTTTTT.

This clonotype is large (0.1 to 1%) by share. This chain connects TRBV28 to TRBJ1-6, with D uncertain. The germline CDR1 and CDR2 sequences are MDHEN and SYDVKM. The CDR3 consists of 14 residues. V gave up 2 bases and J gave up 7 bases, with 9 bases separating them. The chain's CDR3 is CASSLTVENSPLHF. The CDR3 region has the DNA TGTGCCAGCAGTTTAACGGTTGAGAATTCACCCCTCCACTTT.

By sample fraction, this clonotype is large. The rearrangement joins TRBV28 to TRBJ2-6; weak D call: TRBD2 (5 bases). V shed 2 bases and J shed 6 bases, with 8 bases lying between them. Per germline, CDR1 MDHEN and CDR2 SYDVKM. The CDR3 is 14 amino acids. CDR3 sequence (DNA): TGTGCCAGCAGTTTACCCGGGGAGGCCAACGTCCTGACTTTC. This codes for CASSLPGEANVLTF.

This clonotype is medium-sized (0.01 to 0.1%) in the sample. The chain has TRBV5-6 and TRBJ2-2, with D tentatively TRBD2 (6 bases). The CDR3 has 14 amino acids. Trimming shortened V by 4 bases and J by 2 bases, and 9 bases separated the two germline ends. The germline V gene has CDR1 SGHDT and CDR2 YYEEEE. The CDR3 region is CASSGGENTGELFF. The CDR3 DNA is TGTGCCAGCAGCGGAGGGGAAAACACCGGGGAGCTGTTTTTT.

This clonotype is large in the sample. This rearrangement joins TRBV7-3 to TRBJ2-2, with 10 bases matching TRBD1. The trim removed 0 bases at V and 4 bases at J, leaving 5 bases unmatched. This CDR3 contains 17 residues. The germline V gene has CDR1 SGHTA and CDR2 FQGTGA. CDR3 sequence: CASSLTTGTGVTGELFF. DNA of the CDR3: TGTGCCAGCAGCTTAACCACCGGGACAGGGGTCACCGGGGAGCTGTTTTTT.

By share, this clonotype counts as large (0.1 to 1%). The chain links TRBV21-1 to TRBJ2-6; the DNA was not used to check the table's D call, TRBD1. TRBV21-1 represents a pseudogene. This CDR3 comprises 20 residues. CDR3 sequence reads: CASSIGHFGQGGSGANVLTF. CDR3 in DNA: TGTGCCAGCAGCATAGGTCACTTTGGACAGGGCGGATCTGGGGCCAACGTCCTGACTTTC.

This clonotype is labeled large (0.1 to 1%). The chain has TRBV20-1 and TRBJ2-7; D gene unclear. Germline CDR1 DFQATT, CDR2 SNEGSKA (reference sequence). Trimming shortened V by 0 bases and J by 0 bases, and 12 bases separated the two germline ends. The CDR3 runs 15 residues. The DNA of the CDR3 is TGCAGTGCTAGAGATCATGCCAGCCTCTCCTACGAGCAGTACTTC. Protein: CSARDHASLSYEQYF.

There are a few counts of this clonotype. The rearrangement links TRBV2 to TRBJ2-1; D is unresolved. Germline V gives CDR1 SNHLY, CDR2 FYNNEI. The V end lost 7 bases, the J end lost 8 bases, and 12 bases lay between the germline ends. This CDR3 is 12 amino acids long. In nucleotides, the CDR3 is TGTGCCAGCACCCCCCGAGGTGATGAGCAGTTCTTC. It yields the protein CASTPRGDEQFF.

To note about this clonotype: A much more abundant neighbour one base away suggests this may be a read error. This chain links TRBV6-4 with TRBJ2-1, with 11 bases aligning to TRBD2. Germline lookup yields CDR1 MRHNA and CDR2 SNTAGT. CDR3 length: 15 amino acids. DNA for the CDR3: TGTGCCAGCAGTGACTCTAGCGGGGGGGCCAATGGGCAGTTCTTC. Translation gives CASSDSSGGANGQFF.

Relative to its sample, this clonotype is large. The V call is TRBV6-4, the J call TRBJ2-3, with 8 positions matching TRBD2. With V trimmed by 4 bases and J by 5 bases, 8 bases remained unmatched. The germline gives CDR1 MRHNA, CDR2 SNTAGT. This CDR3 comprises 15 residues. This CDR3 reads CASSADSGAVDTQYF. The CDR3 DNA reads TGTGCCAGCAGTGCAGATAGCGGGGCAGTAGATACGCAGTATTTT.

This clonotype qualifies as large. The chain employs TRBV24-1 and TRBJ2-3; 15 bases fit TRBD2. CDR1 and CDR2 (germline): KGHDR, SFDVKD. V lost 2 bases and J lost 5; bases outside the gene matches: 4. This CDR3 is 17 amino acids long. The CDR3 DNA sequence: TGTGCCACCAGTGATTGGACTAGCGGGGGGGCCGGAGATACGCAGTATTTT. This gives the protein CATSDWTSGGAGDTQYF.